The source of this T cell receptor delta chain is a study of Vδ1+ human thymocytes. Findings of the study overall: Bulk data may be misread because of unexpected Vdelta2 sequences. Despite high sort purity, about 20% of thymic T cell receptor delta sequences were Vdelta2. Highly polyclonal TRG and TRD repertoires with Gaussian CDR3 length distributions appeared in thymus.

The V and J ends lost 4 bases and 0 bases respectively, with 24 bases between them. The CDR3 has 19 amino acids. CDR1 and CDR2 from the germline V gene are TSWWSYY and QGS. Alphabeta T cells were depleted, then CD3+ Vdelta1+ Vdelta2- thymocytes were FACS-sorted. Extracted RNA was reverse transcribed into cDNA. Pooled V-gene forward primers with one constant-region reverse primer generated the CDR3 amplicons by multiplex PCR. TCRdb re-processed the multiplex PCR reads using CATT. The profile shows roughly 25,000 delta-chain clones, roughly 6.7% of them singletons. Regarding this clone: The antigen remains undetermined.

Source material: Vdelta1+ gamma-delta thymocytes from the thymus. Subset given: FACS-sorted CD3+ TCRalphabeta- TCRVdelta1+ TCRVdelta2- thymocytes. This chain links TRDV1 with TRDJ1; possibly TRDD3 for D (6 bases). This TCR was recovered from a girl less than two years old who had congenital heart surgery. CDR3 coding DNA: TGTGCTCTTGGGGCACTTAAATTCTCATCCACTGGGTACACCGATAAACTCATCTTT. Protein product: CALGALKFSSTGYTDKLIF.